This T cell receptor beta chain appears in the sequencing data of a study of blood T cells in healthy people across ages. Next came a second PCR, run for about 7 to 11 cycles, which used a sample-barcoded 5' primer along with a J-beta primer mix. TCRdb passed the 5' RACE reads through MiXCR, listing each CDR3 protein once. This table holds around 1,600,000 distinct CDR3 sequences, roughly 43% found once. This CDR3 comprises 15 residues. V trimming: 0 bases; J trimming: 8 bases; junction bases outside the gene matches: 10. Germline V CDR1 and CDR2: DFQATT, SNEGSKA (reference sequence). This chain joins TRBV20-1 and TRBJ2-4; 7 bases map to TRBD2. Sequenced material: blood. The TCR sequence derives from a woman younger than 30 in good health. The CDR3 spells CSARDPGLVSHIQYF. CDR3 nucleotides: TGCAGTGCTAGAGATCCCGGACTAGTCTCACACATTCAGTACTTC.